The present entry profiles one T cell receptor beta chain with its context. Its antigen is not identified. The J segment lost 2 bases and the V segment lost 5 bases, leaving 2 bases of the junction unmatched. This CDR3 comprises 13 residues. Germline V gives CDR1 SGHTA, CDR2 FQGNSA. This entry comes from a study of spatial heterogeneity in lung cancer. Overall study context: Alpha-chain sequences were detected in numbers that were consistently lower than beta-chain sequences. Within tumor regions, the number of TCR transcripts tracked closely with a T cell module score obtained from matched bulk RNA-seq.

Every cDNA TCR molecule received its own unique molecular identifier. Each CDR3 protein is one row after TCRdb ran MiXCR on the 5' RACE reads. This sample has roughly 23,000 distinct CDR3 sequences; approximately 4.8% occur once, and the top ten carry around 9%. Time point in this sample: sample taken at primary tumor resection. Approximately 70 TRACERx patients with early, untreated non-small cell lung cancer donated samples. Study-wide results and caveats: Mutation tallies in tumors tracked expanded intratumoral alpha and beta TCR counts.

The TCR sequence derives from a male donor with early-stage non-small cell lung cancer. The J gene is TRBJ2-7, the V gene TRBV7-2; TRBD1 matches 8 bases. The sequences come from lung tumor tissue, collected at surgery. Here the CDR3 reads CASSRTGTYEQYF. The CDR3, as DNA: TGTGCCAGCAGCAGGACAGGGACCTACGAGCAGTACTTC.